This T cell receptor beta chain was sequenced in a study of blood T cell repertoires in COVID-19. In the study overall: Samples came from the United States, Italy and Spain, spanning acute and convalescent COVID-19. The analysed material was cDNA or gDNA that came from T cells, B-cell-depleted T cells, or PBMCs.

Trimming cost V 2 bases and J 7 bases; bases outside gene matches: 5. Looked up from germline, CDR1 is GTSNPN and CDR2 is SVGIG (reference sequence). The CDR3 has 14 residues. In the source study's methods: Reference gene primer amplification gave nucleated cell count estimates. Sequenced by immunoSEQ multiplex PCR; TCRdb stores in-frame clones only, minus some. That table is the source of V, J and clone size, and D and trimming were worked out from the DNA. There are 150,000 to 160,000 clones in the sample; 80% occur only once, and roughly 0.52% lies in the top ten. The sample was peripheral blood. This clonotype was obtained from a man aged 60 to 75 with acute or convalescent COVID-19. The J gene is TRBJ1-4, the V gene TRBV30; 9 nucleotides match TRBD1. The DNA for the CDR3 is TGTGCCTGGAGTACGCACAGGGGGCGTGAAAAACTGTTTTTT. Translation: CAWSTHRGREKLFF.